Each of the 9 T cell receptor beta chains below was sequenced from the same sample in a study of graft-versus-host responses after intestinal transplantation (dated by TCRdb to 2020 to 2023). Their antigen targets remain unknown. Libraries were built with the immunoSEQ multiplex PCR assay. TCRdb provides this immuneACCESS table in a form limited to in-frame rearrangements. Some clones are lacking; in checked studies, under half of them reflect an unresolved V gene, and why the rest are absent is not known. The sample records 130,000 or so clones, around nine tenths of which are singletons. The ten most abundant clones make up approximately 0.2% of the sample. In the paper's terms, the time point label means: cells obtained before transplantation from donor or recipient. The source was unstimulated CD4+ T cells sorted from spleen or lymph node cells, collected before intestinal transplant. These receptors all come from a human donor who received an intestinal transplant.

Concerning this clone itself: Other nucleotide sequences from this sample produce the same CDR3. The chain joins TRBV28 to TRBJ2-1, with a tentative D call TRBD1 (6 bases). Germline V gene sequence: CDR1 MDHEN, CDR2 SYDVKM. This CDR3 is 14 amino acids long. V was shortened by 4 bases and J by 5 bases, with 12 bases between the two germline ends. The CDR3 DNA reads TGTGCCAGCAGTTCCGGGACATTTGACAATGAGCAGTTCTTC. It codes for CASSSGTFDNEQFF.

The chain uses TRBV6-1 and TRBJ1-1; the D is unclear. The V gene lost 7 bases and the J gene lost 0 bases, with 3 bases spanning the gap. This CDR3 contains 11 residues. Germline V gene data show CDR1 as MNHNS and CDR2 as SASEGT. The CDR3 DNA is TGTGCCAGCACCTTGAACACTGAAGCTTTCTTT. This encodes CASTLNTEAFF.

As DNA, the CDR3 is TGTGCCAGCAGCCCCGCCCCCGGCTACACCTTC. This sequence encodes CASSPAPGYTF. The gene calls are TRBV28 and TRBJ1-2, with D uncertain. With 6 bases removed from V and 8 bases from J, the gap between germline ends came to 10 bases. Germline assignment: CDR1 MDHEN and CDR2 SYDVKM. The CDR3 spans 11 residues.

The chain links TRBV29-1 to TRBJ1-5; D call uncertain. Trimming stripped 4 bases from V and 2 bases from J, with 9 bases between. Germline assignment: CDR1 SQVTM and CDR2 ANQGSEA. This CDR3 has 13 residues. Written as DNA, the CDR3 is TGCAGCGTTGGCTTGGAGGGCAATCAGCCCCAGCATTTT. As protein: CSVGLEGNQPQHF.

V and J are TRBV19 and TRBJ2-5; D ambiguous. Germline V gene sequence: CDR1 LNHDA, CDR2 SQIVND (reference sequence). V gave up 1 base and J gave up 2 bases, with 5 bases separating them. This CDR3 contains 13 residues. CDR3 sequence (DNA): TGTGCCAGTAGTATAGCACAGCAAGAGACCCAGTACTTC. Protein product: CASSIAQQETQYF.

J is TRBJ2-7 and V is TRBV6-5, with D maybe TRBD2 (6 bases). The V gene lost 0 bases and the J gene lost 1 base, with 10 bases spanning the gap. This CDR3 region has 15 residues. Germline values: CDR1 MNHEY, CDR2 SVGAGI. CDR3 protein: CASSYSAGNSYEQYF. CDR3 DNA: TGTGCCAGCAGTTACTCTGCGGGGAATTCCTACGAGCAGTACTTC.

The chain carries TRBV14 and TRBJ1-2; D is unresolved. This CDR3 is 14 amino acids long. V lost 0 bases to trimming and J lost 7 bases, with 12 bases between them. Germline V lookup: CDR1 SGHDN, CDR2 FVKESK. Here the CDR3 DNA reads TGTGCCAGCAGCCAAGATTGGGGAAAGGGTGGCTACACCTTC. Translating it yields CASSQDWGKGGYTF. Complete variable domain (other parts from reference TRBV14 and TRBJ1-2): EAGVTQFPSHSVIEKGQTVTLRCDPISGHDNLYWYRRVMGKEIKFLLHFVKESKQDESGMPNNRFLAERTGGTYSTLKVQPAELEDSGVYFCASSQDWGKGGYTFGSGTRLTVV.

This chain connects TRBV14 to TRBJ2-5; 7 bases fit TRBD2. The junction had 21 bases not matched to a gene; V was cut back by 7 bases and J by 4 bases. Germline loops: CDR1 SGHDN, CDR2 FVKESK. The CDR3 covers 18 residues. CDR3: CASTPVPAAGEDGETQYF. DNA of the CDR3: TGTGCCAGCACCCCAGTACCCGCGGCGGGAGAGGACGGAGAGACCCAGTACTTC. Full variable domain (remainder filled in from reference TRBV14 and TRBJ2-5): EAGVTQFPSHSVIEKGQTVTLRCDPISGHDNLYWYRRVMGKEIKFLLHFVKESKQDESGMPNNRFLAERTGGTYSTLKVQPAELEDSGVYFCASTPVPAAGEDGETQYFGPGTRLLVL.

The chain carries TRBV6-5 and TRBJ2-7; 7 bases match TRBD1. Looked up from germline, CDR1 is MNHEY and CDR2 is SVGAGI. This CDR3 comprises 15 residues. V trimming: 5 bases; J trimming: 2 bases; junction bases outside the gene matches: 9. Here the CDR3 reads CASSTPGTAPYEQYF. As DNA, the CDR3 is TGTGCCAGCAGTACCCCCGGGACAGCACCCTACGAGCAGTACTTC.